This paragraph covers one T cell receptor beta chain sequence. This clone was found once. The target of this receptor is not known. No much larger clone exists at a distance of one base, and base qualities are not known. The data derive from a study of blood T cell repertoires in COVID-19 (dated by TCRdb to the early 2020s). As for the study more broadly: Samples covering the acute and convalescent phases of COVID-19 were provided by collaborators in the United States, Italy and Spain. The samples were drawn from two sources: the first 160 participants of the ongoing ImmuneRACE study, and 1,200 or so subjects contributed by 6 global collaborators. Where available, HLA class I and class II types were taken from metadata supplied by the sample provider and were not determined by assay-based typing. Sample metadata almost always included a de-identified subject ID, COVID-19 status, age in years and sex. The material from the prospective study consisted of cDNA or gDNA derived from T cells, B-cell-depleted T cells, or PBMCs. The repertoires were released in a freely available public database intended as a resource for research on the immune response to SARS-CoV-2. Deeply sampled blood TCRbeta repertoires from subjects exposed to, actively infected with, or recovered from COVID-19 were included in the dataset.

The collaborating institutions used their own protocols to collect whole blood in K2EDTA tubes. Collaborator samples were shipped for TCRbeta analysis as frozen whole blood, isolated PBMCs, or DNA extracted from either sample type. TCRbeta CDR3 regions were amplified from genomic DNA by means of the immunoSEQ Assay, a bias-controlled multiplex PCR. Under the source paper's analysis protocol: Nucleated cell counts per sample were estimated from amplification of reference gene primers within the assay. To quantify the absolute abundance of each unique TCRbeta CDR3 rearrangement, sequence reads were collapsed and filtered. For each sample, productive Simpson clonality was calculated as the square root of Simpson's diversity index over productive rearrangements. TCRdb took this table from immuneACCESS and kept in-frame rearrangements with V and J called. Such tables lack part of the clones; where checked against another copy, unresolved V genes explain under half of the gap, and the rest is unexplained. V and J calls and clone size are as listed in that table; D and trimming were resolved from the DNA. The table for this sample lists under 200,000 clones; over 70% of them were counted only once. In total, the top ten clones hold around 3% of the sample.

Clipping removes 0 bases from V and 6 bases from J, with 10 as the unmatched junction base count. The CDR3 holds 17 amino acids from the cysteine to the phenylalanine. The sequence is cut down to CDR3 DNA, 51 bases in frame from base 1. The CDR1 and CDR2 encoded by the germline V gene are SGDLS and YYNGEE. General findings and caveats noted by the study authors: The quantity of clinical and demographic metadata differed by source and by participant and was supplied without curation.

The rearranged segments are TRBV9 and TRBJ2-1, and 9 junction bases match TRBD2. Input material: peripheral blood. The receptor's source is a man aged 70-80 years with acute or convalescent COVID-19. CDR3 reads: CASSVDPLAGLVNEQFF. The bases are TGTGCCAGCAGCGTAGATCCCCTAGCGGGATTAGTCAATGAGCAGTTCTTC.